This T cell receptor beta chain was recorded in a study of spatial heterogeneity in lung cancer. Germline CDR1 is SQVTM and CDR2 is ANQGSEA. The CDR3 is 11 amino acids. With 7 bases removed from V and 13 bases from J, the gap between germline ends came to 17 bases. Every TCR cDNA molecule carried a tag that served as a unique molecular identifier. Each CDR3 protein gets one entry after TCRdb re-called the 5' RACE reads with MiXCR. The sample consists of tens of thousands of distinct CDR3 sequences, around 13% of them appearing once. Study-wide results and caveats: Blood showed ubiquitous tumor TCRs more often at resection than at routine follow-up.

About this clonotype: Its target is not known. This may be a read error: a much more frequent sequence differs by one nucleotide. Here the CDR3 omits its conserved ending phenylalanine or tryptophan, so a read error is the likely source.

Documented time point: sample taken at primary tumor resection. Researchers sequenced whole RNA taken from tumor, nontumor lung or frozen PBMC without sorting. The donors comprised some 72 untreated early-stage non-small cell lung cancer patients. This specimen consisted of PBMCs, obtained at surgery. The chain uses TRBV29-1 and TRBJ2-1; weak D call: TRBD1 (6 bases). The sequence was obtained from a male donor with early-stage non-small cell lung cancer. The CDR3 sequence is CSADSGEIQFY. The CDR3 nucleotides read TGCAGCGCAGACTCAGGGGAAATCCAGTTCTAC.